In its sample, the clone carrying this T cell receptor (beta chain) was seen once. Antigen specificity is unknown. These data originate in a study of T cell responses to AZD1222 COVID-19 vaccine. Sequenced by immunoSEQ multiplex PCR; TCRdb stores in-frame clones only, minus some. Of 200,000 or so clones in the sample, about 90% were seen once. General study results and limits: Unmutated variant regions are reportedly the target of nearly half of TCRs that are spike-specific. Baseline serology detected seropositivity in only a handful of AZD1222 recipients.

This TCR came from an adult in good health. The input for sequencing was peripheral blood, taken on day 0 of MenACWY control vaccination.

CDR3 DNA: TGTGCCAGCAGCTTTCGACAGTCCACAGATACGCAGTATTTT. This encodes CASSFRQSTDTQYF. The chain joins TRBV11-1 to TRBJ2-3, with D perhaps matching TRBD1 (5 bases). V shed 3 bases and J shed 2 bases, with 9 bases lying between them. Per the germline V gene, CDR1 is SGHAT and CDR2 is FQDESV (reference sequence). This CDR3 spans 14 amino acids.